The table lists the clone carrying this T cell receptor (beta chain) with many counts. Its antigen is not known. Amplification of TCR beta CDR3 regions used RNA transcripts. First-round RT-PCR employed HTBI primers, with a second-round multiplex PCR after it. TCRdb re-called the multiplex PCR reads with MiXCR, one entry per CDR3 protein. Of fewer than 650,000 distinct CDR3 sequences in the sample, 22% were seen once. The data derive from a study of Graves' ophthalmopathy and Graves' hyperthyroidism. Across the whole study: Peripheral blood was gathered at the point of initial diagnosis, before any treatment started.

Whole-study findings and limits: Prediction of ophthalmopathy progression reached around 70% sensitivity and approximately 73% specificity. Most expanded clonotypes from thyroid (those above 0.001 frequency) were also found in blood.

Germline V gene sequence: CDR1 LGHNT, CDR2 FRNRAP. J was trimmed by 4 bases and V by 6 bases; bases with no gene match: 17. This CDR3 is 17 amino acids long. The TCR originated in a woman aged 18-29 years with stable Graves' hyperthyroidism. Some clones in this sample may be carry-over from other donors' samples. The gene calls are TRBV12-5 and TRBJ1-2; TRBD1 agrees at 7 bases. Sequencing was carried out using peripheral blood. The CDR3 DNA is TGTGCTAGTGGAAATAGGGGGCGCAATTTTTCCACCTATGGCTACACCTTC. Protein: CASGNRGRNFSTYGYTF.